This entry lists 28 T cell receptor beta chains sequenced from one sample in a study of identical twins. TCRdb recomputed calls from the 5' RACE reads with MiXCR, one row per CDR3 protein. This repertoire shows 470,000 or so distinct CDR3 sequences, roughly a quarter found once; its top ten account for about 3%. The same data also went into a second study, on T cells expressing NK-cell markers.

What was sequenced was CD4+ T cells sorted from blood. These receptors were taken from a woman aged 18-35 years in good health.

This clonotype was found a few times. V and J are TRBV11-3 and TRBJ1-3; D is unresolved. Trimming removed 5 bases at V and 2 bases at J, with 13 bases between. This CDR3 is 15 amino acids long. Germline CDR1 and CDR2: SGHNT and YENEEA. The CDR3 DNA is TGTGCCAGCAGCCCGAACGCGGTGGCTGGAAACACCATATATTTT. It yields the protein CASSPNAVAGNTIYF.

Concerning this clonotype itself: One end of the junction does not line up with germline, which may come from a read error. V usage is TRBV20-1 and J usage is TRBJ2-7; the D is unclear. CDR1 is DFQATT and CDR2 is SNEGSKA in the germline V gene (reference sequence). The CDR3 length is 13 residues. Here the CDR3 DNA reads TGCAGTGCCAGAGTCTCAACCCCCTACGAGCAGTACTTC. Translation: CSARVSTPYEQYF.

Written as DNA, the CDR3 is TGCGCCAGCCGGGACAACCTTAACTATGGCTACACCTTC. Its protein product is CASRDNLNYGYTF. This rearrangement joins TRBV5-1 to TRBJ1-2; D may be TRBD1 (6 bases). Germline assignment: CDR1 SGHRS and CDR2 YFSETQ. The V and J ends lost 7 bases and 1 base respectively, with 11 bases between them. The CDR3 spans 13 residues.

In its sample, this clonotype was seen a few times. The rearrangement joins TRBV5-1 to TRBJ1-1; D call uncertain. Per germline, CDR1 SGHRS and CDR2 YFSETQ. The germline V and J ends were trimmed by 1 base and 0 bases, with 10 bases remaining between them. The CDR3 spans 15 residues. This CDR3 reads CASSLYVLMNTEAFF. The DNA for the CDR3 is TGCGCCAGCAGCTTGTACGTCCTGATGAACACTGAAGCTTTCTTT.

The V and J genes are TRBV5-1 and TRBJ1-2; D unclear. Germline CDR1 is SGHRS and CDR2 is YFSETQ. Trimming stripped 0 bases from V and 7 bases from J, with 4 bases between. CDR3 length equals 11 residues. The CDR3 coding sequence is TGCGCCAGCAGCTTGGATGGTGGCTACACCTTC. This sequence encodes CASSLDGGYTF.

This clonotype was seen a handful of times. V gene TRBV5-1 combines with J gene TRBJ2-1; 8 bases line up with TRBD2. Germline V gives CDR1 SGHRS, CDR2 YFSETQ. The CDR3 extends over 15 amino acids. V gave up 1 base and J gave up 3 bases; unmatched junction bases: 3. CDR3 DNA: TGCGCCAGCAGCTTGCGGGCGGGAGGCTACAATGAGCAGTTCTTC. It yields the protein CASSLRAGGYNEQFF.

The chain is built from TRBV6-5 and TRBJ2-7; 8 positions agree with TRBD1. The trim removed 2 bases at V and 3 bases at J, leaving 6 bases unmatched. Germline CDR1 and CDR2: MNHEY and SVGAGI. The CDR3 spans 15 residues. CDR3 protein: CASSYPGQGIYEQYF. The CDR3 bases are TGTGCCAGCAGTTACCCCGGACAGGGCATCTACGAGCAGTACTTC.

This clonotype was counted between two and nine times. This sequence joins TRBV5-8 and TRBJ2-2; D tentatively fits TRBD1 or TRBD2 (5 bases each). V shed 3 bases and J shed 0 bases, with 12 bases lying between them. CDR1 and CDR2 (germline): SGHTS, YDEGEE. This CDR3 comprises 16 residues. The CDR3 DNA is TGTGCCAGCAGCTATTTTCAGGGAGCGAACACCGGGGAGCTGTTTTTT. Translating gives CASSYFQGANTGELFF.

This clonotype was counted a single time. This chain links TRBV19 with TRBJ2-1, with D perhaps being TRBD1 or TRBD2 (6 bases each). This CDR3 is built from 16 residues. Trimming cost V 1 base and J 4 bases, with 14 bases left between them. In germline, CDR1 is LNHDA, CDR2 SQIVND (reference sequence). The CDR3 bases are TGTGCCAGTAGTATAGTGGGGGGCCGCCGTTACAATGAGCAGTTCTTC. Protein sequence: CASSIVGGRRYNEQFF.

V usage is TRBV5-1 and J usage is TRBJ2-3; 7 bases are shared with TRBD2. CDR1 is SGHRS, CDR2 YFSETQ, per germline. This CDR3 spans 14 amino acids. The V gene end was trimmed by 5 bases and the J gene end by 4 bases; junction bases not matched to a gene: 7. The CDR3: CASRPREWSDTQYF. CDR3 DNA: TGCGCCAGCAGACCGCGGGAGTGGTCAGATACGCAGTATTTT.

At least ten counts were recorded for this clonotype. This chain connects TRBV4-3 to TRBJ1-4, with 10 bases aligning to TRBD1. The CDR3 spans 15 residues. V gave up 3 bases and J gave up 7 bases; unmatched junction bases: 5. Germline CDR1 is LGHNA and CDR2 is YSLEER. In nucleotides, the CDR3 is TGCGCCAGCAGCCAGGGTGGGACAGGGGTTGAAAAACTGTTTTTT. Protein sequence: CASSQGGTGVEKLFF.

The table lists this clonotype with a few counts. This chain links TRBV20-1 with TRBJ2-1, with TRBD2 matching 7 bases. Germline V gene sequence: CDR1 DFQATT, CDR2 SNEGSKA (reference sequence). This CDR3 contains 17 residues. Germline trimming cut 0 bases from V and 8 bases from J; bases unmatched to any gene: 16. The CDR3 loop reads CSAREIGGDLYLDEQFF. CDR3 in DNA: TGCAGTGCTAGAGAGATTGGGGGGGACCTCTATCTTGATGAGCAGTTCTTC.

DNA for the CDR3: TGTGCCAGCAGCTTAAGTCAGAGCCCCCTAGATACGCAGTATTTT. This sequence encodes CASSLSQSPLDTQYF. The chain links TRBV7-2 to TRBJ2-3, with D unresolved. Trimming took off 2 bases at V and 5 bases at J, with 14 bases between the two ends. CDR1 SGHTA and CDR2 FQGNSA come from the germline V gene. CDR3 length: 15 amino acids.

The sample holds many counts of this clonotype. DNA for the CDR3: TGTGCCAGCAGCCAAGAGACCCAGTACTTC. This translates into CASSQETQYF. V and J are TRBV3-1 and TRBJ2-5; no firm D call. The CDR3 is 10 residues long. The germline V gene encodes CDR1 LGHDT and CDR2 YNNKEL (reference sequence). V was shortened by 0 bases and J by 7 bases, with 0 bases between the two germline ends.

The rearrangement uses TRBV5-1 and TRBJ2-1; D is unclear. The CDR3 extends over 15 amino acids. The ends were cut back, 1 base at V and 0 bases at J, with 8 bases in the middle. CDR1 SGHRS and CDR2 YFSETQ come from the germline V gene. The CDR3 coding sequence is TGCGCCAGCAGCTTGATGGATTACTCCTACAATGAGCAGTTCTTC. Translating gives CASSLMDYSYNEQFF.

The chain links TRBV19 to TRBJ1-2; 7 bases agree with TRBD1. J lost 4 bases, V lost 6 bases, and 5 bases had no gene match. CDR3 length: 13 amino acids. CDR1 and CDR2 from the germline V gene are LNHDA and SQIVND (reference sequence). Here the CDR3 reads CASSGQVLYGYTF. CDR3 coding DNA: TGTGCCAGTAGCGGACAGGTTCTCTATGGCTACACCTTC.

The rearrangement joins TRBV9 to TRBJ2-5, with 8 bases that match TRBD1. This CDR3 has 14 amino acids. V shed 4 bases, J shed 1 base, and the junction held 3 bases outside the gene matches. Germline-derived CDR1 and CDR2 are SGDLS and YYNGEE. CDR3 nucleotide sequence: TGTGCCAGCAGCCTCAGGGGGCTCCAAGAGACCCAGTACTTC. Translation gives CASSLRGLQETQYF.

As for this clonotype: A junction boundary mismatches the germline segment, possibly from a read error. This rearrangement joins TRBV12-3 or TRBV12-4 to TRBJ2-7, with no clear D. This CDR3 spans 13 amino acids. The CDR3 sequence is CASSLFHSYEQCF. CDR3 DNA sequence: TGTGCCAGCAGTTTATTTCATTCCTACGAGCAGTGCTTC.

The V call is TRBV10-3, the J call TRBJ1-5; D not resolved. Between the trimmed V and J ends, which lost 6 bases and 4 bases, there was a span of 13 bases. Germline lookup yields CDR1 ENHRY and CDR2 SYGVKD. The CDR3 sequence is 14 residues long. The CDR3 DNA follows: TGTGCCATCAGCCTGACGCAGGCTAATCAGCCCCAGCATTTT. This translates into CAISLTQANQPQHF.

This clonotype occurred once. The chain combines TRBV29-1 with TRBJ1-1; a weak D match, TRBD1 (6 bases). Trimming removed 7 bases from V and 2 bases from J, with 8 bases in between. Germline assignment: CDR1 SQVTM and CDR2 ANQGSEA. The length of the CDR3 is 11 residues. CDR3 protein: CSADRNTEAFF. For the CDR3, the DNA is TGCAGCGCGGACAGAAACACTGAAGCTTTCTTT.

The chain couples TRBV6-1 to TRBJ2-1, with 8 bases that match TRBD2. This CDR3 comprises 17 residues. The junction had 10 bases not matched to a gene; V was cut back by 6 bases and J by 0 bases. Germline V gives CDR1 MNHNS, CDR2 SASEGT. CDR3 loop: CASRGGGTLSSYNEQFF. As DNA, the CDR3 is TGTGCCAGCAGGGGCGGGGGGACGTTAAGCTCCTACAATGAGCAGTTCTTC.

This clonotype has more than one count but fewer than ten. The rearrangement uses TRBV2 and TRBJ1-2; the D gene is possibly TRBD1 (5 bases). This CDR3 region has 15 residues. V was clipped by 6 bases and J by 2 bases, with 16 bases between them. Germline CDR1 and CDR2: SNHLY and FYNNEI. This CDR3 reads CASRPQGAANYGYTF. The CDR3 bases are TGTGCCAGCAGGCCCCAGGGCGCGGCGAACTATGGCTACACCTTC.

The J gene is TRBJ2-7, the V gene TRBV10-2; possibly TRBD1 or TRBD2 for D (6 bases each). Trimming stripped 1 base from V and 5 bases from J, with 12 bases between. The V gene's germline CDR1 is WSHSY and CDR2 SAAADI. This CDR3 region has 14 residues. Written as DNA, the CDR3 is TGCGCCAGCAGTGAGTATATGGGGGGCCACGAGCAGTACTTC. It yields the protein CASSEYMGGHEQYF.

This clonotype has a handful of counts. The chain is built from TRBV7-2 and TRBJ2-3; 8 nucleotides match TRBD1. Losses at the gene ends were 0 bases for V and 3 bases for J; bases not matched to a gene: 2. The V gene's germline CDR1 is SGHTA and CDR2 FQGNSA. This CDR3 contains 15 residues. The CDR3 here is CASSLAQGATDTQYF. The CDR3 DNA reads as TGTGCCAGCAGCTTAGCTCAGGGGGCAACAGATACGCAGTATTTT.

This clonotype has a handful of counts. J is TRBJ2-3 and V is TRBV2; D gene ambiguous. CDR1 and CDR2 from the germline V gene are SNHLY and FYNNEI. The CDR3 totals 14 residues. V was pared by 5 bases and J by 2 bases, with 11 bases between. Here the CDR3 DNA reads TGTGCCAGCAGTCATCTGGTGGACACAGATACGCAGTATTTT. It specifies CASSHLVDTDTQYF.

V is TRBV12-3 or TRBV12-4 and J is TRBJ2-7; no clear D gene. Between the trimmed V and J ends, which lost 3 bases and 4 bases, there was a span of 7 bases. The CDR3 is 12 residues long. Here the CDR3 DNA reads TGTGCCAGCAGTTTCACCCAATACGAGCAGTACTTC. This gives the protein CASSFTQYEQYF.

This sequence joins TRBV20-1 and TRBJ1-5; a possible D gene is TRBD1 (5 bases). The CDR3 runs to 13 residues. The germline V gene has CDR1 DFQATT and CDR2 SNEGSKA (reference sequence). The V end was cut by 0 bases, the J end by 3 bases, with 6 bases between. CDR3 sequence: CSAREDNNQPQHF. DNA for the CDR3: TGCAGTGCTAGAGAGGACAACAATCAGCCCCAGCATTTT.

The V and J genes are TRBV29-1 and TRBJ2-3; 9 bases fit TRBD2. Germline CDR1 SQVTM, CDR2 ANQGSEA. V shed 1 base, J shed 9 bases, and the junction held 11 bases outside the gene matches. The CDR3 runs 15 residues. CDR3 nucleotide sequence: TGCAGCGTTGAAGGTTCTGGCGGGAGGGCCCTAACGCAGTATTTT. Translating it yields CSVEGSGGRALTQYF.